This TCR beta chain was documented in a study of response to subunit inactivated influenza vaccine. Study outcomes and limitations: It was the authors' suggestion that each seasonal influenza vaccination recruits few new T cells.

This clonotype was observed a few times. What it recognizes is unknown. TCRdb independently ran MiXCR on the RT-PCR reads; one entry per CDR3 protein. There are about half a million distinct CDR3 sequences in the sample; 6.5% to 8% occur only once, and 10% to 15% lies in the top ten. Germline V lookup: CDR1 SEHNR, CDR2 FQNEAQ (reference sequence). CDR3 length equals 14 residues. The junction had 9 bases not matched to a gene; V was cut back by 8 bases and J by 4 bases. This clonotype originated in a man in his fifties or sixties who received an inactivated influenza vaccine. The rearrangement joins TRBV7-9 to TRBJ2-3; 7 bases fit TRBD1. This specimen was PBMCs from blood, taken around 2 years after vaccination. Here the CDR3 reads CASGTGTAADTQYF. The CDR3 region has the DNA TGTGCCAGCGGAACCGGGACAGCCGCAGATACGCAGTATTTT.